The clone carrying this TCR beta chain has just one count. The CDR3 loop spans 16 amino acids. Germline V gene sequence: CDR1 MNHEY, CDR2 SVGAGI. V gave up 0 bases and J gave up 5 bases, with 14 bases separating them. These data are taken from a study of control samples from healthy donors and cancer patients. Data came from immunoSEQ multiplex PCR; TCRdb stores just in-frame clones and leaves some out. The sample comprises approximately 70,000 clones, about 90% of which are singletons, and 4% rests with the top ten. This rearrangement joins TRBV6-5 to TRBJ2-1; D uncertain. Source material: blood. The sequence was obtained from a woman between 45 and 60 years old in good health. The CDR3 loop is CASSYSMTGPHNEQFF. Here the CDR3 DNA reads TGTGCCAGCAGTTACTCGATGACGGGCCCCCACAATGAGCAGTTCTTC.